The following is a TCR beta chain sequence with its context. Its antigen remains unknown. CDR3 length equals 14 residues. Trimming removed 1 base from V and 0 bases from J, with 6 bases in between. Germline CDR1 and CDR2: MGHRA and YSYEKL. Libraries were prepared by immunoSEQ multiplex PCR; TCRdb keeps only in-frame clonotypes and omits some of them. The table includes approximately 81,000 clones, more than 75% detected once. The sample is drawn from a study of graft-versus-host responses after intestinal transplantation. On the study more broadly: For two to four years after anti-thymocyte globulin induction, all recipients took tacrolimus and steroids.

Study results and limitations: Peak GvH clone levels in circulation were associated with early post-transplant HvG declines. Some GvH clones appeared in ileal mucosa or blood before recipient bone marrow.

This clonotype was sampled from a human donor who was the organ donor for an intestinal transplant. This rearrangement joins TRBV4-1 to TRBJ1-2; D uncertain. The sequences come from unstimulated CD8+ T cells sorted from spleen or lymph node cells, collected before transplant. CDR3 sequence (DNA): TGCGCCAGCAGCCAAGCCGGGACTAACTATGGCTACACCTTC. This translates into CASSQAGTNYGYTF.